These 7 T cell receptor beta chains share one sample of origin, sequenced in a study of PD-1 blockade in mismatch repair-deficient tumors. Profiled with immunoSEQ multiplex PCR; TCRdb holds only in-frame clones, not every one. The data contain about 110,000 clones, 65% to 80% of them singletons. Here the sequenced sample was peripheral blood, taken about 60 weeks after starting pembrolizumab. The origin of the receptors is an adult with mismatch repair-deficient cancer.

The chain combines TRBV7-9 with TRBJ1-3, with D hard to call. V lost 1 base to trimming and J lost 0 bases, with 4 bases between them. The germline CDR1 and CDR2 sequences are SEHNR and FQNEAQ (reference sequence). The CDR3 runs to 14 residues. CDR3 region: CASSLGFSGNTIYF. The CDR3 nucleotides read TGTGCCAGCAGCTTAGGTTTCTCTGGAAACACCATATATTTT. The whole variable domain, filled in from reference TRBV7-9 and TRBJ1-3, reads DTGVSQNPRHKITKRGQNVTFRCDPISEHNRLYWYRQTLGQGPEFLTYFQNEAQLEKSRLLSDRFSAERPKGSFSTLEIQRTEQGDSAMYLCASSLGFSGNTIYFGEGSWLTVV.

CDR3 amino acids: CASSPESNYGYTF. Written as DNA, the CDR3 is TGTGCCAGCAGCCCAGAATCTAACTATGGCTACACCTTC. This chain uses TRBV6-6 with TRBJ1-2; no clear D gene. The CDR3 is 13 residues long. CDR1 and CDR2 from the germline V gene are MNHNY and SVGAGI (reference sequence). V gave up 6 bases and J gave up 0 bases, with 8 bases separating them.

CDR3 region: CASYRALGELFF. In DNA, the CDR3 is TGTGCCAGCTATAGGGCACTCGGGGAGCTGTTTTTT. The chain carries TRBV6-1 and TRBJ2-2; D is undetermined. Germline CDR1 and CDR2: MNHNS and SASEGT. The CDR3 sequence is 12 residues long. The V end was cut by 8 bases, the J end by 7 bases, with 11 bases between.

This chain uses TRBV7-2 with TRBJ1-2, with unresolved D. This CDR3 region has 12 residues. V lost 5 bases, J lost 5 bases, and 9 bases lay in between. The V gene's germline CDR1 is SGHTA and CDR2 FQGNSA. The CDR3 protein is CASSPALYGYTF. CDR3 DNA sequence: TGTGCCAGCAGCCCCGCTCTTTATGGCTACACCTTC.

The V gene is TRBV10-3, the J gene TRBJ2-1, with 9 bases fitting TRBD2. CDR1 is ENHRY, CDR2 SYGVKD, per germline. The CDR3 consists of 15 residues. V shed 6 bases, J shed 5 bases, and the junction held 8 bases outside the gene matches. The CDR3 DNA follows: TGTGCCATCAGGACCGGGACTAGCCTAAACAATGAGCAGTTCTTC. Translation gives CAIRTGTSLNNEQFF.

The chain is built from TRBV6-1 and TRBJ1-1; tentatively, D is TRBD1 (6 bases). Deletions cut 6 bases from V and 0 bases from J, with 11 bases between. The germline V gene encodes CDR1 MNHNS and CDR2 SASEGT. CDR3 length: 14 amino acids. The CDR3 loop reads CASSGQIMNTEAFF. The CDR3 DNA follows: TGTGCCAGCAGCGGACAGATTATGAACACTGAAGCTTTCTTT.

The chain is built from TRBV18 and TRBJ2-2; TRBD2 agrees at 7 bases. The CDR3 is 15 amino acids. The V and J ends lost 4 bases and 0 bases, in that order; junction bases with no gene match: 2. Looked up from germline, CDR1 is KGHSH and CDR2 is LQKENI. This chain's CDR3 is CASSREGSNTGELFF. In nucleotides, the CDR3 is TGTGCCAGCTCACGGGAGGGATCGAACACCGGGGAGCTGTTTTTT.